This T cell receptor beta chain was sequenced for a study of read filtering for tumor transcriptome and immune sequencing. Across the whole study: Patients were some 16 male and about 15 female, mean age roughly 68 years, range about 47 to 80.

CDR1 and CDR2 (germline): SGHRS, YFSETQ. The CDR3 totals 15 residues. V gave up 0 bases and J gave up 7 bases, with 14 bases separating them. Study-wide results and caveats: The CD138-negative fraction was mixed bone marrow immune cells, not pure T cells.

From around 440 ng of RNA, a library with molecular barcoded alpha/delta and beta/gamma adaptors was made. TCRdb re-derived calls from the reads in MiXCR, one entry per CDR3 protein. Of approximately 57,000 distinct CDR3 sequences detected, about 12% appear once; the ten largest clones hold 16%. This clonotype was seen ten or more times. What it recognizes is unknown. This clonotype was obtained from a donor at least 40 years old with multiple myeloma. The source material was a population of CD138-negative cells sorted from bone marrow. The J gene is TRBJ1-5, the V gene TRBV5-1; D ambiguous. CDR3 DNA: TGCGCCAGCAGCTTGGGGGGAGAGCCCAACCAGCCCCAGCATTTT. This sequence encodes CASSLGGEPNQPQHF. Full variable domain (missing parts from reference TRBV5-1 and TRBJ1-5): KAGVTQTPRYLIKTRGQQVTLSCSPISGHRSVSWYQQTPGQGLQFLFEYFSETQRNKGNFPGRFSGRQFSNSRSEMNVSTLELGDSALYLCASSLGGEPNQPQHFGDGTRLSIL.